This T cell receptor (beta chain) was identified during a study of T cells in Graves' hyperthyroidism and ophthalmopathy. Overall study results and limits: With a median lead of around 6.7 months before onset, the model predicted ophthalmopathy.

This clonotype was seen ten or more times. As yet, its antigen is unknown. Researchers took RNA transcripts and amplified the TCR beta CDR3 regions from them. The TCR CDR3 first-round RT-PCR relied on the HTBI primer set. Each CDR3 protein gets one entry after TCRdb re-called the multiplex PCR reads with MiXCR. This sample yields about 320,000 distinct CDR3 sequences, of which around 17% are seen a single time; 33% belongs to the top ten. This receptor was identified in a man aged 25 to 45 with Graves' hyperthyroidism. The sequenced sample consisted of blood.

The CDR3 loop reads CASSDGLLVVGYTF. Written as DNA, the CDR3 is TGTGCCAGCAGTGATGGTTTGCTGGTCGTTGGCTACACCTTC. The chain uses TRBV2 and TRBJ1-2, with D uncertain. This CDR3 has 14 residues. The germline V and J ends were trimmed by 3 bases and 7 bases, with 15 bases remaining between them. CDR1 is SNHLY, CDR2 FYNNEI, per germline.